These T cell receptor beta chains were read from a single sample in a study of T cell changes during pregnancy in multiple sclerosis. Libraries were prepared by immunoSEQ multiplex PCR; TCRdb keeps only in-frame clonotypes and omits some of them. The sample comprises some 80,000 clones, 92% of which are singletons, and over 1.3% rests with the top ten. The sequences come from peripheral blood, collected before pregnancy. The receptors come from a female donor with multiple sclerosis, enrolled in a pregnancy study. CDR3s include the opening cysteine and the closing phenylalanine or tryptophan. Fields, in order: D gene, J gene, V gene, clone size, CDR3 DNA, CDR3 protein. D genes are given only for firm matches. Clone sizes are given selectively: once, few, many, or a class where the clone is expanded.

NA | TRBJ2-3 | TRBV14 | once | TGTGCCACCAGGGGGTACGGGGGAAGTGATACGCAGTATTTT | CATRGYGGSDTQYF
NA | TRBJ2-1 | TRBV9 | NA | TGTGCCAGCAGCCCCCAGGGCCATGAGCAGTTCTTC | CASSPQGHEQFF
NA | TRBJ2-7 | TRBV6-5 | NA | TGTGCCAGCAGCCGACAGGGAGGTTCCTACGAGCAGTACTTC | CASSRQGGSYEQYF
NA | TRBJ2-3 | TRBV7-3 | NA | TGTGCCAGCAGCCCCTCGGGGGGCGGGGATACGCAGTATTTT | CASSPSGGGDTQYF
NA | TRBJ2-7 | TRBV6-5 | NA | TGTGCCAGCAGTTACCTTCGCTCGGGACAACCCTACGAGCAGTACTTC | CASSYLRSGQPYEQYF
TRBD1 | TRBJ2-7 | TRBV6-1 | NA | TGTGCCAGCAGTGGACTAACAGGGGGCGGGAACGAGCAGTACTTC | CASSGLTGGGNEQYF
TRBD1 | TRBJ1-5 | TRBV11-2 | NA | TGTGCCAGCAGCGCACAGGGGGCTTTCGATCAGCCCCAGCATTTT | CASSAQGAFDQPQHF
NA | TRBJ1-5 | TRBV30 | NA | TGTGCCTGGAGTCCCCCTCTGGGCGCAAGAACTAATCAGCCCCAGCATTTT | CAWSPPLGARTNQPQHF
NA | TRBJ1-5 | TRBV19 | few | TGTGCCAGTAGTATCCTGCAGGGCAATCAGCCCCAGCATTTT | CASSILQGNQPQHF
NA | TRBJ1-2 | TRBV10-2 | NA | TGCGCCAGCAGTGAAGGGGGAGATAACTATGGCTACACCTTC | CASSEGGDNYGYTF
NA | TRBJ2-1 | TRBV9 | NA | TGTGCCAGCAGCGTAGCTACTGGAACAGCCGTAGGCGCGACCGAGCAGTTCTTC | CASSVATGTAVGATEQFF
NA | TRBJ2-3 | TRBV7-9 | NA | TGTGCCAGCAGCCCCCGAACGGGTAGCGGTCCCACAGATACGCAGTATTTT | CASSPRTGSGPTDTQYF
NA | TRBJ1-1 | TRBV27 | NA | TGTGCCAGCAGGAAGGGGTATACTGAAGCTTTCTTT | CASRKGYTEAFF
NA | TRBJ1-5 | TRBV7-6 | NA | TGTGCCAGCAGTCAGGGGACGGGTCAGCCCCAGCATTTT | CASSQGTGQPQHF
TRBD2 | TRBJ2-1 | TRBV10-1 | NA | TGCGCCAGCAACCTAGCGGCGGGCCGACACAATGAGCAGTTCTTC | CASNLAAGRHNEQFF
TRBD1 | TRBJ1-1 | TRBV10-3 | NA | TGTGCCATCAGTAGGGACAGGGACACTGAAGCTTTCTTT | CAISRDRDTEAFF
TRBD2 | TRBJ2-3 | TRBV11-2 | NA | TGTGCCAGCAGCTCGACTAGCGGGGGGGCTAGCACAGATACGCAGTATTTT | CASSSTSGGASTDTQYF
TRBD1 | TRBJ2-7 | TRBV29-1 | NA | TGCAGTGCTGGACAGGGCGACGAGCAGTACTTC | CSAGQGDEQYF
TRBD1 | TRBJ1-3 | TRBV5-5 | NA | TGTGCCAGCACCGGGGGGACAGGTTATTCTGGAAACACCATATATTTT | CASTGGTGYSGNTIYF
NA | TRBJ1-5 | TRBV7-6 | NA | TGTGCCAGCAGCCTTACAGGTTCGCCTAATCAGCCCCAGCATTTT | CASSLTGSPNQPQHF
NA | TRBJ2-2 | TRBV6-1 | few | TGTGCCAGCAAAACCGCAGGGGCCACCGGGGAGCTGTTTTTT | CASKTAGATGELFF
NA | TRBJ1-5 | TRBV19 | NA | TGTGCCAGTAGTTTAACCGGGCAGGGGAAGTCTCAGCCCCAGCATTTT | CASSLTGQGKSQPQHF
NA | TRBJ1-3 | TRBV5-4 | once | TGTGCCAGCAGCTTTCCAGGGGCAAACACCATATATTTT | CASSFPGANTIYF
NA | TRBJ1-2 | TRBV6-1 | NA | TGTGCCAGCAGCCGCGGACAACTTTATGGCTACACCTTC | CASSRGQLYGYTF
TRBD1 | TRBJ1-4 | TRBV19 | NA | TGTGCCAGTAGTACGGGACAGGGAGTAGGGACTAATGAAAAACTGTTTTTT | CASSTGQGVGTNEKLFF
NA | TRBJ1-1 | TRBV19 | few | TGTGCCAGTAGTATTTTTTCGGCGGGCACTGAAGCTTTCTTT | CASSIFSAGTEAFF
NA | TRBJ1-2 | TRBV21-1 | NA | TGTGCCAGCAGCCCCACGGTGGAACTGGCAGGGACATATGGCTACACCTTC | CASSPTVELAGTYGYTF
TRBD1 | TRBJ1-1 | TRBV5-1 | NA | TGCGCCAGCAGCTTTAACCGACAGGGTATGAACACTGAAGCTTTCTTT | CASSFNRQGMNTEAFF